The present TCR beta chain was sequenced within a study of monozygotic twins with inflammatory bowel disease (dated by TCRdb to the late 2010s). General notes on the study: The complete study included 28 monozygotic twin pairs: 19 IBD-discordant Danish pairs and nine German pairs, of which four were IBD-concordant and five were IBD-discordant. Within discordant pairs, disease-associated traits were sought mainly by comparing IBD patients with their genetically identical healthy co-twins. Each individual had, on average, about 151 000 unique TCRalpha sequences and 181 000 unique TCRbeta sequences available for analysis. The study at large found these results: Background noise and inter-individual variability may have been introduced into the repertoires by the differing immunosuppressive treatments among patients. TCRbeta repertoire diversity, by inverse Simpson index, was decreased in IBD patients compared with their healthy co-twins. No difference in repertoire similarity was observed between concordant and discordant twins, possibly owing to limited statistical power. The results gave no support for a single strong signal or clonotype linked to IBD. Different T cell subtypes could not be distinguished in the analysis. Fewer clonotypes were shared with other individuals by IBD patients than by healthy twins, most markedly in patients showing signs of disease activity.

About this clonotype: Its recognized antigen is unknown.

Inclusive of the bounding cysteine and phenylalanine, the CDR3 is 16 residues long. No DNA is listed. CDR1 and CDR2 were assigned from the germline V gene as MDHEN and SYDVKM. From each donor, a roughly 2.6 ml peripheral blood sample was collected into PAXgene tubes and stored at -80 degrees C. Total RNA was isolated from whole blood with the PAXgene blood miRNA kit on an automated QIAcube, without T cell sorting. Peripheral blood from monozygotic twin pairs who were concordant or discordant for inflammatory bowel disease underwent deep TCRalpha and TCRbeta repertoire profiling using unique molecular barcoding. Smoking habits were recorded for all twin pairs, and individuals were classified as current, former or never smokers. Libraries were prepared through 5' RACE. For each TCR library, approximately 3,700 ng of total RNA was used. For each sample, cDNA synthesis with SMARTScribe reverse transcriptase was split into eight separate reactions. During cDNA synthesis, unique molecular identifiers containing a 6-nucleotide sample barcode were introduced by template switching. TCRalpha and TCRbeta cDNA was amplified in two nested PCRs of approximately 16 and 10 cycles, and bead purification was carried out after each PCR. Before amplification, the cDNA was treated with uracil DNA-glycosylase and purified using the QIAquick PCR purification kit. The second PCR added Illumina TruSeq-compatible adapters along with sample-specific barcodes. TapeStation and Qubit were used to check library quality and concentration, and around 5.3 ng of each library was pooled. Sequencing of the pooled libraries was done on an Illumina HiSeq2500 single-index Rapid Run using custom sequencing primers and 2 x 100 bp reads. In the authors' own workflow: UMI-based consensus assembly with MiGEC version 1.2.6 was used to correct PCR and sequencing errors. MiXCR version 2.1.1 was used to carry out V(D)J alignment, clonotype assembly and CDR3 extraction. Gene usage, clonotype sharing and MAIT/NKT TCR abundance were normalised by analysing the top 1000, 10 000 and 20 000 clonotypes per sample. Diversity was computed as the inverse Simpson index with the vegan R package after downsampling to 27 000 UMIs. Paired Mann-Whitney U tests were applied to discordant twin pairs, and Benjamini-Hochberg correction was used for multiple testing. The reads were reprocessed in TCRdb, with one entry per CDR3 protein sequence and no accompanying DNA. The V and J calls here are based on TCRdb, not the publication. This sample's table has entries for fewer than 450,000 distinct CDR3 sequences. 2.6% of the sample comes from the top ten.

Sequencing was done on a sample of blood. The TCR comes from a human donor with ulcerative colitis or Crohn's disease, or a healthy co-twin of an affected twin (not recorded which). The chain is made from TRBV28 and TRBJ2-7; TCRdb reports TRBD1, a call that lacks DNA to check it against. The encoded CDR3 is CASSTPGTGGSYEQYF.